Described below is a single T cell receptor (beta chain) sequence and its context. This clonotype was seen many times. Its recognized antigen is unknown. No clone much larger than this one lies a single base away; base qualities are absent. The sequencing machine was an Illumina MiSeq. Profiling of the peripheral T cell repertoire was carried out for human TCRbeta genes. On the authors' methods: To account for variability over time, differences in clonotype abundance were tested using beta-binomial modelling. Expanded clonotypes were checked against the ImmuneCODE reference database of SARS-CoV-2-associated TCRs and mapped to regions of the viral genome. Additional repertoire analyses examined TRBV gene usage, CDR3 length, CDR3 amino acid overlap between time points, distributions of clonotype abundance, and Jaccard similarity. In-frame beta chains were kept once TCRdb had trimmed the public reads at Q25 with fastp and called clones with MiXCR. Each entry merges the rows of one CDR3 protein and shows their most common DNA and genes. For this entry, the V and J calls and clone size follow TCRdb and not the study's own pipeline. The sample table holds 200,000 to 300,000 distinct CDR3 sequences, of which under 30% were seen once. Around 7.8% of the sample belongs to the ten largest clones.

The germline V gene encodes CDR1 KGHSY and CDR2 FQNENV. The CDR3 measures 17 amino acids from cysteine to phenylalanine. Only CDR3 DNA is held: 51 bases, read in frame from base 1. V lost 5 bases and J lost 4 bases; the stretch between them is 23 bases long. Read against the paper, the sample's time point label means: pre-pandemic baseline sample and day 111 after first positive SARS-CoV-2 test. This record belongs to a study of kidney transplant recipient with SARS-CoV-2 infection listed by TCRdb under 2021. The sample was a blood sample, taken at baseline and between days 110 and 120 from a kidney transplant recipient. The chain links TRBV16 with TRBJ1-2; the D segment cannot be called with confidence. The sequence came from a male patient between 25 and 40 years old who had COVID-19 and was a kidney transplant recipient. After a transplant, the donor of the graft may account for some T cells. The nucleotides read TGTGCCAGCAGCTCAGGTCGGGTCGTTAGAAAGACCTATGGCTACACCTTC. Its product reads: CASSSGRVVRKTYGYTF.